A single sample is the source of the 25 T cell receptor beta chains below, sequenced in a study of blood T cell repertoires in COVID-19. Here immunoSEQ multiplex PCR was the method, and the copy in TCRdb shows in-frame clones only, minus some. The sample has about 14,000 clones; 87% are singletons. The sequenced material came from peripheral blood. The receptor set was obtained from a human donor with active COVID-19. The donor label of this sample is uncertain.

The chain has TRBV6-1 and TRBJ1-2, with D possibly matching TRBD1 (6 bases). The length of the CDR3 is 15 residues. Germline CDR1 MNHNS, CDR2 SASEGT. The germline V and J ends were trimmed by 3 bases and 3 bases, with 14 bases remaining between them. CDR3 in DNA: TGTGCCAGCAGTGAGGGGGGGGCGGTTTACTATGGCTACACCTTC. This encodes CASSEGGAVYYGYTF.

This clone occurred a few times. The chain couples TRBV3-1 (or the pseudogene TRBV3-2) to TRBJ2-2, with 12 positions matching TRBD2. The CDR3 has 20 residues. CDR1 is LGHDT and CDR2 is YNNKEL in the germline V gene (reference sequence). V was pared by 0 bases and J by 6 bases, with 14 bases of the junction left unmatched. This chain's CDR3 is CASSQDRLAGVRRGAGELFF. In nucleotides, the CDR3 is TGTGCCAGCAGCCAAGATCGACTAGCGGGAGTAAGAAGGGGAGCCGGGGAGCTGTTTTTT.

This clone was counted once. The chain is built from TRBV19 and TRBJ1-4, with 8 nucleotides matching TRBD1. The CDR3 extends over 17 amino acids. V trimming: 4 bases; J trimming: 4 bases; junction bases outside the gene matches: 11. Germline CDR1 and CDR2: LNHDA and SQIVND (reference sequence). The CDR3 coding sequence is TGTGCCAGTAGTACTCAAGGCAGGGGGCGAGTTAATGAAAAACTGTTTTTT. Amino acid sequence: CASSTQGRGRVNEKLFF. The whole variable domain, remainder taken from reference TRBV19 and TRBJ1-4, is DGGITQSPKYLFRKEGQNVTLSCEQNLNHDAMYWYRQDPGQGLRLIYYSQIVNDFQKGDIAEGYSVSREKKESFPLTVTSAQKNPTAFYLCASSTQGRGRVNEKLFFGSGTQLSVL.

This chain connects TRBV28 to TRBJ2-7, with D possibly TRBD1 on 6 matching bases. This CDR3 contains 17 residues. Germline CDR1 reads MDHEN; CDR2 reads SYDVKM. V was pared by 8 bases and J by 3 bases, with 26 bases between. The CDR3 region has the DNA TGTGCCAGCTGGGGGTTTGAAGGGGGTGGAACCTTCTACGAGCAGTACTTC. It is translated as CASWGFEGGGTFYEQYF.

The rearrangement uses TRBV6-4 and TRBJ2-1; 7 bases match TRBD1. The CDR3 loop spans 13 amino acids. Looked up from germline, CDR1 is MRHNA and CDR2 is SNTAGT. The V segment lost 2 bases and the J segment 6 bases; nucleotides outside the gene matches: 1. In DNA, the CDR3 is TGTGCCAGCAGTGACGGGGACAGCAATGAGCAGTTCTTC. Protein sequence: CASSDGDSNEQFF.

The chain uses TRBV7-2 and TRBJ2-5; D is unclear. Germline assignment: CDR1 SGHTA and CDR2 FQGNSA. This CDR3 is 14 amino acids long. V lost 1 base, J lost 8 bases, and 14 bases lay in between. The CDR3 nucleotides are TGTGCCAGCAGCTTAGAGGCAGGTCCCCTAACCCAGTACTTC. It codes for CASSLEAGPLTQYF.

The CDR3 sequence: CASPPVGGPYNEQFF. In DNA form, the CDR3 reads TGCGCCAGCCCTCCCGTCGGGGGGCCTTACAATGAGCAGTTCTTC. The chain has TRBV10-2 and TRBJ2-1, with a weak D call TRBD2 (7 bases). The CDR3 length is 15 residues. The germline V and J ends were trimmed by 8 bases and 4 bases, with 18 bases remaining between them. CDR1 is WSHSY, CDR2 SAAADI, per germline.

The chain joins TRBV20-1 to TRBJ1-1; D is unclear. Germline CDR1 and CDR2: DFQATT and SNEGSKA (reference sequence). This CDR3 region has 11 residues. With 5 bases removed from V and 2 bases from J, the gap between germline ends came to 6 bases. CDR3 amino acids: CSAAINTEAFF. DNA for the CDR3: TGCAGTGCTGCGATCAACACTGAAGCTTTCTTT.

The gene calls are TRBV5-1 and TRBJ2-3; the D gene is possibly TRBD2 (7 bases). CDR3 length: 16 residues. Germline V CDR1 and CDR2: SGHRS, YFSETQ. V lost 4 bases and J 6 bases, leaving 21 bases between the germline ends. CDR3 region: CASSPARGARIDTQYF. CDR3 nucleotides: TGCGCCAGCAGCCCGGCTCGGGGGGCGCGCATCGATACGCAGTATTTT.

This sequence joins TRBV29-1 and TRBJ2-7; TRBD2 might be the D (6 bases). The CDR3 is made up of 15 amino acids. V dropped 7 bases and J dropped 5 bases, with 24 bases sitting between them. Germline CDR1 SQVTM, CDR2 ANQGSEA. The CDR3 region is CSAREGGDPQNEQYF. In DNA, the CDR3 is TGCAGCGCCCGAGAGGGAGGTGATCCCCAAAACGAGCAGTACTTC.

The rearrangement uses TRBV18 and TRBJ1-2; possibly TRBD1 for D (5 bases). Trimming shortened V by 2 bases and J by 6 bases, and 10 bases separated the two germline ends. This CDR3 is 13 amino acids long. Germline CDR1 and CDR2: KGHSH and LQKENI. In DNA form, the CDR3 reads TGTGCCAGCTCACCAGGGGCAGGCAATGGCTACACCTTC. Amino acid sequence: CASSPGAGNGYTF.

The V gene is TRBV28, the J gene TRBJ2-6; weak D call: TRBD2 (5 bases). Trimming removed 7 bases at V and 4 bases at J, with 8 bases between. The CDR3 runs to 13 residues. CDR1 MDHEN and CDR2 SYDVKM come from the germline V gene. In nucleotides, the CDR3 is TGTGCCAGCATGAAGCGGGGGGCCAACGTCCTGACTTTC. Translation: CASMKRGANVLTF.

The chain recombines TRBV6-5 with TRBJ2-2; tentatively, D is TRBD2 (5 bases). This CDR3 is built from 13 residues. With 7 bases removed from V and 3 bases from J, the gap between germline ends came to 9 bases. The germline V gene encodes CDR1 MNHEY and CDR2 SVGAGI. The DNA of the CDR3 is TGTGCCAGCAAGGAGGTTGACACCGGGGAGCTGTTTTTT. It translates to CASKEVDTGELFF.

The V gene is TRBV5-4, the J gene TRBJ1-4, with D uncertain. The V end was cut by 1 base, the J end by 7 bases, with 8 bases between. Per germline, CDR1 SGHNT and CDR2 YYREEE (reference sequence). CDR3 length equals 13 residues. The CDR3 sequence is CASSLFLSEKLFF. DNA of the CDR3: TGTGCCAGCAGCTTGTTTCTGAGTGAAAAACTGTTTTTT.

This chain links TRBV7-8 with TRBJ2-5; 7 positions match TRBD2. After removal of 4 bases from V and 4 bases from J, the junction contained 15 bases not matched to a gene. Germline V gene sequence: CDR1 SGHVS, CDR2 FQNEAQ. The CDR3 sequence is 17 residues long. In DNA form, the CDR3 reads TGTGCCAGCAGCTCCCGACTAGTGGGAGGGTCAGTAGAGACCCAGTACTTC. Amino acid sequence: CASSSRLVGGSVETQYF.

V usage is TRBV30 and J usage is TRBJ2-6; D remains ambiguous. Germline V gene sequence: CDR1 GTSNPN, CDR2 SVGIG (reference sequence). This CDR3 has 14 amino acids. V was shortened by 7 bases and J by 0 bases, with 10 bases between the two germline ends. CDR3 sequence: CAFPVSSGANVLTF. DNA for the CDR3: TGTGCCTTCCCCGTTAGCTCTGGGGCCAACGTCCTGACTTTC.

This clone turned up a few times. Other DNA sequences in this sample translate to the same CDR3. The V and J genes are TRBV5-4 and TRBJ1-2; 7 bases map to TRBD1. The J segment lost 2 bases and the V segment lost 4 bases, leaving 5 bases of the junction unmatched. This CDR3 has 14 residues. Germline V gene lookup returns CDR1 SGHNT and CDR2 YYREEE (reference sequence). CDR3 region: CASSPRGQNYGYTF. Written as DNA, the CDR3 is TGTGCCAGCAGCCCAAGGGGACAGAACTATGGCTACACCTTC.

The chain carries TRBV6-6 and TRBJ2-1, with TRBD1 matching over 8 bases. This CDR3 is built from 17 residues. In germline, CDR1 is MNHNY, CDR2 SVGAGI (reference sequence). V lost 5 bases and J lost 3; bases outside the gene matches: 12. The CDR3 sequence is CASSPPRQGLGYNEQFF. The CDR3 DNA is TGTGCCAGCAGTCCGCCGAGACAGGGGTTAGGCTACAATGAGCAGTTCTTC.

This CDR3 reads CASRADFSEAFF. The CDR3 bases are TGTGCCAGCAGGGCGGATTTCTCCGAAGCTTTCTTT. The chain links TRBV27 to TRBJ1-1; the D is unclear. Germline CDR1 is MNHEY and CDR2 is SMNVEV (reference sequence). The CDR3 has 12 amino acids. V was clipped by 6 bases and J by 8 bases, with 13 bases between them.

The chain couples TRBV1 to TRBJ2-2; TRBD2 is taken as the D call from the table, unchecked against the DNA. TRBV1 is recorded as a pseudogene. The CDR3 contains 19 residues. CDR3 sequence: CTSSQNLASGGLVSGELFF. CDR3 bases: TGCACCAGCAGCCAAAACTTGGCTAGCGGGGGGTTGGTCTCCGGGGAGCTGTTTTTT.

The rearrangement joins TRBV4-1 to TRBJ2-7, with 10 positions matching TRBD2. Germline CDR1 MGHRA, CDR2 YSYEKL. V lost 0 bases to trimming and J lost 2 bases; unmatched junction nucleotides: 4. The CDR3 contains 16 residues. CDR3 bases: TGCGCCAGCAGCCAAGAGCCAGCGGGAGGGCCCTACGAGCAGTACTTC. Translating it yields CASSQEPAGGPYEQYF.

The CDR3 spells CASSLWAGGPGELFF. CDR3 DNA: TGTGCCAGCAGCTTATGGGCAGGGGGGCCCGGGGAGCTGTTTTTT. The V call is TRBV7-3, the J call TRBJ2-2; TRBD1 might be the D (7 bases). V was cut by 2 bases and J by 6 bases, with 13 bases left in between. The V gene's germline CDR1 is SGHTA and CDR2 FQGTGA. The CDR3 covers 15 residues. Full variable domain (missing parts from reference TRBV7-3 and TRBJ2-2): GAGVSQTPSNKVTEKGKYVELRCDPISGHTALYWYRQSLGQGPEFLIYFQGTGAADDSGLPNDRFFAVRPEGSVSTLKIQRTERGDSAVYLCASSLWAGGPGELFFGEGSRLTVL.

The chain joins TRBV2 to TRBJ2-3, with 8 bases identical to TRBD2. This CDR3 comprises 17 residues. Germline CDR1 is SNHLY and CDR2 is FYNNEI. With 4 bases clipped from V and 4 bases from J, the junction kept 13 bases outside the gene matches. CDR3 nucleotide sequence: TGTGCCAGCAGTGTACGGGGGGGGGCCATTCGTGCAGATACGCAGTATTTT. It codes for CASSVRGGAIRADTQYF. The full variable domain, rest sourced from reference TRBV2 and TRBJ2-3, is EPEVTQTPSHQVTQMGQEVILRCVPISNHLYFYWYRQILGQKVEFLVSFYNNEISEKSEIFDDQFSVERPDGSNFTLKIRSTKLEDSAMYFCASSVRGGAIRADTQYFGPGTRLTVL.

V usage is TRBV12-5 and J usage is TRBJ1-1; 7 nucleotides line up with TRBD1. The CDR3 is 14 amino acids. V was pared by 6 bases and J by 5 bases, with 9 bases of the junction left unmatched. The germline CDR1 and CDR2 sequences are LGHNT and FRNRAP. The CDR3 loop reads CASGGDRARTEAFF. CDR3 sequence (DNA): TGTGCTAGTGGGGGTGACAGGGCCCGAACTGAAGCTTTCTTT.

Only a few counts were recorded for this clone. A junction end diverges from the germline sequence, so it may reflect a read error. The V gene is TRBV6-1, the J gene TRBJ2-7; 8 bases line up with TRBD2. Germline V lookup: CDR1 MNHNS, CDR2 SASEGT. This CDR3 spans 15 amino acids. The DNA for the CDR3 is TGTGCCAGCAGCGAAGTCAGCGGGAGTCCCTACGAGCAGTACTTC. Its protein product is CASSEVSGSPYEQYF.